Below, one T cell receptor (beta chain) is given with its context. Its antigen is still unknown. The method was immunoSEQ multiplex PCR; TCRdb's version includes in-frame clones alone and lacks a portion of them. The sample lists 200,000 to 300,000 clones, roughly 85% occurring once. The sample comes from a study of Ad26.COV2.S vaccination and SARS-CoV-2 variants. Study results and limitations: Those who received the vaccine showed greater spike-specific TCR breadth than those given placebo.

V lost 3 bases to trimming and J lost 0 bases, with 9 bases between them. The germline V gene encodes CDR1 MNHEY and CDR2 SMNVEV (reference sequence). This CDR3 is built from 16 residues. Described treatment: around 19 received Ad26.COV2.S at low or high dose, single or two shots; a few received placebo; per-sample allocation not given. Day 63 following the first vaccine or placebo injection was when the samples were taken. This chain uses TRBV27 with TRBJ2-6; no reliable D call. This specimen consisted of peripheral blood, obtained in a trial of Ad26.COV2.S vaccine versus placebo. This sequence was found in a person between 18 and 65 years old who received the Ad26.COV2.S COVID-19 vaccine or a placebo. CDR3 region: CASSFIGFSGANVLTF. The CDR3 DNA sequence: TGTGCCAGCAGTTTCATCGGGTTCTCTGGGGCCAACGTCCTGACTTTC.